The rows below give T cell receptor beta chains drawn from one sample of a study of cytomegalovirus exposure and HLA in healthy donors. Method: immunoSEQ multiplex PCR; TCRdb's copy keeps in-frame clones and lacks some. This repertoire shows about 160,000 clones, approximately 86% found once; its top ten account for around 1.8%. Sequencing was done on a sample of PBMCs. Every receptor here comes from a woman under 30 in good health and CMV-seronegative. The CDR3 runs from the conserved cysteine through the conserved F or W. Fields, in order: D gene, clone size, V gene, J gene, CDR3 protein, CDR3 DNA. D genes are given only for firm matches. Clone size is given for some rows only: seen once, a few or many times, or a class if the clone is expanded.

>TRBD2|NA|TRBV27|TRBJ2-5
CASSQLAGVVETQYF
TGTGCCAGCAGTCAACTAGCGGGAGTAGTTGAGACCCAGTACTTC
>NA|few|TRBV6-1|TRBJ1-3
CASSSRATGGNTIYF
TGTGCCAGCAGTTCCAGGGCCACTGGTGGCAACACCATATATTTT
>NA|NA|TRBV5-1|TRBJ2-1
CASRPPGSSYNEQFF
TGCGCCAGCAGGCCGCCCGGGTCCTCCTACAATGAGCAGTTCTTC
>TRBD1|NA|TRBV7-3|TRBJ1-1
CASSFRTGAEAFF
TGTGCCAGCAGCTTTCGGACAGGTGCTGAAGCTTTCTTT
>NA|once|TRBV10-3|TRBJ2-2
CAIRGLQSGELFF
TGTGCCATCAGGGGTCTACAGTCCGGGGAGCTGTTTTTT
>NA|few|TRBV5-1|TRBJ1-1
CASSPQGLKTEAFF
TGCGCCAGCAGCCCACAGGGTTTAAAAACTGAAGCTTTCTTT
>TRBD2|NA|TRBV15|TRBJ2-7
CATSRESSGSSYEQYF
TGTGCCACCAGCAGAGAGAGTAGCGGGAGCTCCTACGAGCAGTACTTC
>TRBD1|NA|TRBV5-1|TRBJ1-4
CASRRTGMNEKLFF
TGCGCCAGCCGACGGACAGGGATGAATGAAAAACTGTTTTTT
>TRBD2|NA|TRBV5-8|TRBJ2-1
CASSIRGGRDYNEQFF
TGTGCCAGCAGCATCCGCGGGGGAAGGGACTACAATGAGCAGTTCTTC
>NA|NA|TRBV6-5|TRBJ1-4
CASSSGSILFF
TGTGCCAGCAGTTCAGGGTCGATTCTGTTTTTT
>TRBD1|NA|TRBV27|TRBJ1-6
CASSSPRDREDNSPLHF
TGTGCCAGCAGTTCGCCTCGGGACAGGGAGGATAATTCACCCCTCCACTTT
>NA|NA|TRBV18|TRBJ2-3
CASSILGGLDTQYF
TGTGCCAGCTCTATCCTCGGGGGTCTGGATACGCAGTATTTT
>NA|NA|TRBV4-1|TRBJ1-3
CASSQAPREMAGNTIYF
TGCGCCAGCAGCCAAGCTCCCAGGGAAATGGCTGGAAACACCATATATTTT
>TRBD2|NA|TRBV30|TRBJ2-1
CAWEPGLAGVEQFF
TGTGCCTGGGAACCGGGACTAGCGGGAGTTGAGCAGTTCTTC
>NA|NA|TRBV5-6|TRBJ2-2
CASSFGEGELFF
TGTGCCAGCAGCTTTGGAGAGGGGGAGCTGTTTTTT
>TRBD1|NA|TRBV11-2|TRBJ1-3
CASSSGQGTTGNTIYF
TGTGCCAGCAGCTCTGGACAGGGAACGACTGGAAACACCATATATTTT
>TRBD1|NA|TRBV6-6|TRBJ1-1
CASSRIPRGQTEAFF
TGTGCCAGCAGTCGAATTCCCAGGGGGCAAACTGAAGCTTTCTTT
>NA|few|TRBV6-5|TRBJ1-4
CASSLTPGWEKLFF
TGTGCCAGCAGTTTGACCCCAGGGTGGGAAAAACTGTTTTTT
>NA|once|TRBV28|TRBJ1-2
CASSPRLYGYTF
TGTGCCAGCAGTCCTAGATTGTATGGCTACACCTTC
>NA|NA|TRBV9|TRBJ2-7
CASSVGGEYEQYF
TGTGCCAGCAGCGTAGGGGGCGAATACGAGCAGTACTTC
>TRBD1|NA|TRBV5-7|TRBJ2-1
CASSLAQGDDEQFF
TGTGCCAGCAGCCTGGCACAGGGGGACGATGAGCAGTTCTTC
>TRBD2|NA|TRBV7-3|TRBJ2-3
CASSPTLAGAGTDTQYF
TGTGCCAGCAGCCCCACACTAGCGGGAGCTGGCACAGATACGCAGTATTTT
>NA|NA|TRBV2|TRBJ2-1
CASSGATSYNEQFF
TGTGCCAGCAGTGGGGCGACAAGCTACAATGAGCAGTTCTTC
>NA|once|TRBV12-5|TRBJ1-1
CASGPGGTEAFF
TGTGCTAGTGGCCCCGGCGGAACTGAAGCTTTCTTT
>NA|once|TRBV7-6|TRBJ2-2
CASSLGANGELVF
TGTGCCAGCAGCTTAGGGGCTAACGGGGAGCTGGTTTTT
>NA|NA|TRBV6-5|TRBJ1-1
CASSYLPWGRAEAFF
TGTGCCAGCAGTTACCTACCTTGGGGCCGCGCTGAAGCTTTCTTT
>NA|once|TRBV6-1|TRBJ2-7
CASSEAGGGVPYEQYF
TGTGCCAGCAGTGAAGCAGGGGGTGGGGTCCCCTACGAGCAGTACTTC
>TRBD1|NA|TRBV7-2|TRBJ1-2
CASSSRTGDYGYTF
TGTGCCAGCAGTTCCAGGACAGGGGACTATGGCTACACCTTC
>TRBD1|NA|TRBV7-3|TRBJ1-1
CASSQGTGSVTEAFF
TGTGCCAGCAGCCAAGGGACAGGGAGTGTCACTGAAGCTTTCTTT
>TRBD2|NA|TRBV5-1|TRBJ2-1
CASSSGLGLYNEQFF
TGCGCCAGCAGCTCAGGACTAGGACTTTACAATGAGCAGTTCTTC
>TRBD1|NA|TRBV11-2|TRBJ1-6
CASSLLRTGGNSPLHF
TGTGCCAGCAGCTTACTTCGGACAGGCGGTAATTCACCCCTCCACTTT
>NA|NA|TRBV23-1|TRBJ2-7
CASRSPGQRIFDEQYF
TGCGCCAGCAGATCTCCAGGACAGAGGATTTTCGACGAGCAGTACTTC
>TRBD1|NA|TRBV5-1|TRBJ2-2
CASSPGTGTTGELFF
TGCGCCAGCAGCCCCGGGACAGGGACCACCGGGGAGCTGTTTTTT
>NA|NA|TRBV21-1|TRBJ2-1
CASSKARGYSYNEQFF
TGTGCCAGCAGCAAAGCTCGCGGATACTCCTACAATGAGCAGTTCTTC
>NA|NA|TRBV9|TRBJ1-6
CASSVGGNPRDSPLHF
TGTGCCAGCAGCGTAGGTGGTAACCCTCGGGATTCACCCCTCCACTTT
>NA|NA|TRBV21-1|TRBJ2-1
CASSPSSYNEQFF
TGTGCCAGCAGCCCCAGCTCCTACAATGAGCAGTTCTTC
>NA|NA|TRBV28|TRBJ2-7
CASSFYSASSYEQYF
TGTGCCAGCAGTTTTTATTCCGCTAGCTCCTACGAGCAGTACTTC
>TRBD2|NA|TRBV7-2|TRBJ2-5
CASSLIAGGQVTQYF
TGTGCCAGCAGCTTAATAGCGGGGGGGCAGGTGACCCAGTACTTC
>TRBD2|NA|TRBV7-9|TRBJ2-1
CSSSSRAGIYNEQFF
TGTTCCAGCAGCTCCAGAGCGGGAATCTACAATGAGCAGTTCTTC
>TRBD1|NA|TRBV4-1|TRBJ2-2
CASSPGQGSTGELFF
TGCGCCAGCAGCCCGGGACAGGGCAGCACCGGGGAGCTGTTTTTT
>TRBD2|NA|TRBV15|TRBJ2-5
CATSRLAGGQGETQYF
TGTGCCACCAGCAGACTAGCGGGAGGGCAAGGAGAGACCCAGTACTTC
>TRBD2|NA|TRBV5-4|TRBJ2-3
CASSLRTSGRTDTQYF
TGTGCCAGCAGCTTGCGGACTAGCGGTCGCACCGATACGCAGTATTTT
>TRBD1|few|TRBV5-1|TRBJ2-3
CASGQGSDTQYF
TGCGCCAGCGGACAGGGATCCGATACGCAGTATTTT